This T cell receptor (beta chain) was recorded in a study of OX40 agonist ivuxolimab in advanced cancers. Background on the study: The patients got ivuxolimab, which is an agonistic anti-OX40 (CD134) antibody. Earlier treatment with anti-PD-1, anti-PD-L1 or anti-CTLA-4 was permitted, and around 36% had received some. Recorded diagnoses for dose-escalation patients were hepatocellular carcinoma, melanoma, renal cell or head and neck cancer. The study gave patients intravenous ivuxolimab at 0.01 to 10 mg/kg every 2 weeks.

The protocol was immunoSEQ multiplex PCR, while the TCRdb copy is restricted to in-frame clones and leaves out a portion. The data show roughly 71,000 clones, about 89% seen once. The CDR3 consists of 16 residues. Trimming left V 0 bases short and J 2 bases short, with 11 bases between. Germline CDR1 and CDR2: SGHDT and YYEEEE. The specimen comprised CD4+ or CD8+ T cells sorted from blood, sampled in a trial of the OX40 agonist ivuxolimab. The gene calls are TRBV5-6 and TRBJ2-2, with D uncertain. The origin of this receptor is an adult with an advanced solid tumor such as melanoma, head and neck, liver or kidney cancer. CDR3 residues: CASSLAAQINTGELFF. The CDR3 DNA reads as TGTGCCAGCAGCTTGGCAGCCCAGATTAACACCGGGGAGCTGTTTTTT.